Given below is one T cell receptor (beta chain) in context. Its antigen is as yet unknown. Germline CDR1 SQVTM, CDR2 ANQGSEA. The CDR3 runs 12 residues. V dropped 3 bases and J dropped 1 base, with 7 bases sitting between them. This entry belongs to a study of shared clonotypes between healthy human individuals. On the study more broadly: Each donor had three CD4 naive, three CD4 memory, two CD8 naive and one CD8 memory plate. Study-level findings and limits: Of the naive CD4 clonotypes, about 5% were shared across a handful of donors. For sorted subsets, rarefaction showed incomplete sequencing despite large depth. Larger estimated richness was generally recorded for naive subsets relative to memory subsets.

The method was immunoSEQ multiplex PCR; TCRdb's version includes in-frame clones alone and lacks a portion of them. The data contain around 980,000 clones, more than 75% of them singletons. The V gene is TRBV29-1, the J gene TRBJ2-7; no firm D call. This sequence originates from a man aged 18 to 30 in good health. Some clones in this sample may be carry-over from other donors' samples. What was sequenced was memory CD4+ T cells from PBMCs. Subset denoted: CD45RA-negative fraction. The CDR3: CSVDPGSYEQYF. CDR3 sequence (DNA): TGCAGCGTTGACCCCGGATCCTACGAGCAGTACTTC.